A single sample is the source of the 32 T cell receptor beta chains below, sequenced in a study of beta chain features in type 1 diabetes. The study reverse transcribed the entire isolated RNA, so it sequenced expressed TCRB transcripts. Using immunoSEQ multiplex PCR, the repertoire was profiled, and TCRdb retains in-frame clones only, with some absent. The table has almost 350,000 clones, approximately 9.7% seen once. Study findings and constraints: Within each of all four CD4+ subsets, Type 1 diabetes patients had TCRB CDR3s that were moderately but significantly shorter.

Which antigens these TCRs recognize remains unknown. The sequenced sample was central memory CD4+ T cells from blood. The receptors originated from a man in his thirties or forties with type 1 diabetes.

V gene TRBV4-3 combines with J gene TRBJ2-2; a possible D gene is TRBD1 (6 bases). The V gene lost 3 bases and the J gene lost 1 base, with 12 bases spanning the gap. The CDR3 has 16 amino acids. CDR1 and CDR2 from the germline V gene are LGHNA and YSLEER. The CDR3 DNA sequence: TGCGCCAGCAGCCAGCTTTCGACAGGGAACACCGGGGAGCTGTTTTTT. Amino acids: CASSQLSTGNTGELFF.

This clone was observed a handful of times. V and J are TRBV5-4 and TRBJ2-1; weak D call: TRBD1 (5 bases). The CDR3 has 16 residues. V was shortened by 1 base and J by 4 bases, with 15 bases between the two germline ends. Germline CDR1 reads SGHNT; CDR2 reads YYREEE (reference sequence). The CDR3 spells CASSLNSQGSYNEQFF. Here the CDR3 DNA reads TGTGCCAGCAGCTTGAATTCGCAGGGTAGTTACAATGAGCAGTTCTTC. The entire variable domain, with the rest obtained from reference TRBV5-4 and TRBJ2-1, is as follows: ETGVTQSPTHLIKTRGQQVTLRCSSQSGHNTVSWYQQALGQGPQFIFQYYREEENGRGNFPPRFSGLQFPNYSSELNVNALELDDSALYLCASSLNSQGSYNEQFFGPGTRLTVL.

The chain employs TRBV5-6 and TRBJ1-6, with D unclear. CDR1 and CDR2 from the germline V gene are SGHDT and YYEEEE. This CDR3 is built from 13 residues. V lost 6 bases and J lost 10, with 14 bases in between. CDR3 amino acids: CASTENWESPLHF. The CDR3 DNA reads as TGTGCCAGCACAGAAAATTGGGAATCACCCCTCCACTTT. Supplemented by reference TRBV5-6 and TRBJ1-6, the full variable domain reads DAGVTQSPTHLIKTRGQQVTLRCSPKSGHDTVSWYQQALGQGPQFIFQYYEEEERQRGNFPDRFSGHQFPNYSSELNVNALLLGDSALYLCASTENWESPLHFGNGTRLTVT.

The CDR3 bases are TGTGCCAGCAGTCACCGGGACAGGCTCACAGATACGCAGTATTTT. Residues: CASSHRDRLTDTQYF. V gene TRBV6-6 combines with J gene TRBJ2-3; 8 bases agree with TRBD1. CDR1 and CDR2 (germline): MNHNY, SVGAGI (reference sequence). The V and J ends lost 5 bases and 2 bases, in that order; junction bases with no gene match: 6. The CDR3 length is 15 residues.

The table lists this clone with many counts. This chain uses TRBV5-6 with TRBJ1-1; no clear D gene. Germline-derived CDR1 and CDR2 are SGHDT and YYEEEE. The CDR3 runs 12 residues. V lost 4 bases, J lost 10 bases, and 14 bases lay in between. The CDR3: CASSLTIYRAFF. The CDR3, as DNA: TGTGCCAGCAGCCTGACGATTTATCGAGCTTTCTTT.

V and J are TRBV9 and TRBJ1-1, with D maybe TRBD1 (5 bases). Germline CDR1 is SGDLS and CDR2 is YYNGEE. This CDR3 region has 13 residues. The ends were cut back, 5 bases at V and 3 bases at J, with 11 bases in the middle. CDR3 loop: CASSFGGDTEAFF. CDR3 DNA: TGTGCCAGCAGTTTCGGAGGGGACACTGAAGCTTTCTTT.

The table lists this clone with a few counts. The CDR3, as DNA: TGTGCCAGCAGATACAGGGCCCTGAACACCGGGGAGCTGTTTTTT. Translating gives CASRYRALNTGELFF. The chain is built from TRBV27 and TRBJ2-2; D perhaps matches TRBD1 (6 bases). Trimming shortened V by 6 bases and J by 1 base, and 12 bases separated the two germline ends. CDR1 is MNHEY and CDR2 is SMNVEV in the germline V gene (reference sequence). This CDR3 has 15 residues.

This clone occurred many times. The chain employs TRBV7-2 and TRBJ1-6; D may be TRBD1 (6 bases). The germline V and J ends were trimmed by 5 bases and 7 bases, with 15 bases remaining between them. This CDR3 contains 15 residues. Germline V gene sequence: CDR1 SGHTA, CDR2 FQGNSA. The CDR3 coding sequence is TGTGCCAGCAGCCTGGTCGCTCAGGGGAATTCACCCCTCCACTTT. It codes for CASSLVAQGNSPLHF.

The chain uses TRBV5-1 and TRBJ2-1, with D possibly being TRBD1 (6 bases). V lost 0 bases and J lost 7, with 11 bases in between. CDR3 length equals 14 residues. CDR1 and CDR2 (germline): SGHRS, YFSETQ. The CDR3 spells CASSLDRARNEQFF. The DNA for the CDR3 is TGCGCCAGCAGCTTGGACAGGGCCCGGAATGAGCAGTTCTTC.

The chain couples TRBV7-9 to TRBJ2-7, with D possibly matching TRBD2 (6 bases). This CDR3 comprises 15 residues. Trimming took 1 base from V and 0 from J, leaving 10 bases between them. The germline V gene encodes CDR1 SEHNR and CDR2 FQNEAQ (reference sequence). For the CDR3, the DNA is TGTGCCAGCAGCTTAGATCCGGGGGACTCCTACGAGCAGTACTTC. Protein: CASSLDPGDSYEQYF. The full variable domain, its missing parts supplied by reference TRBV7-9 and TRBJ2-7, is DTGVSQNPRHKITKRGQNVTFRCDPISEHNRLYWYRQTLGQGPEFLTYFQNEAQLEKSRLLSDRFSAERPKGSFSTLEIQRTEQGDSAMYLCASSLDPGDSYEQYFGPGTRLTVT.

The sample holds a few counts of this clone. The J gene is TRBJ1-5, the V gene TRBV6-5; 7 bases fit TRBD1. V shed 4 bases, J shed 9 bases, and the junction held 6 bases outside the gene matches. The germline V gene encodes CDR1 MNHEY and CDR2 SVGAGI. The CDR3 runs to 13 residues. This chain's CDR3 is CASSLDRDSPQHF. CDR3 DNA: TGTGCCAGCAGTTTAGACAGGGACTCGCCCCAGCATTTT.

This clone was observed a few times. The chain recombines TRBV5-6 with TRBJ2-1; perhaps TRBD1 as D (7 bases). The CDR3 length is 13 residues. V was trimmed by 4 bases and J by 8 bases, leaving 13 bases between them. Germline V gene sequence: CDR1 SGHDT, CDR2 YYEEEE. Here the CDR3 reads CASSGGTADEQFF. CDR3 nucleotide sequence: TGTGCCAGCAGCGGGGGGACAGCGGATGAGCAGTTCTTC.

The sample holds a few counts of this clone. V gene TRBV4-3 combines with J gene TRBJ2-1, with D possibly called TRBD1 or TRBD2 (6 bases each). Trimming shortened V by 1 base and J by 12 bases, and 10 bases separated the two germline ends. Germline-derived CDR1 and CDR2 are LGHNA and YSLEER. The CDR3 spans 12 residues. CDR3 nucleotides: TGCGCCAGCAGCCAAGGGGGGGCAGGGCAGTTCTTC. Its translation is CASSQGGAGQFF.

This clone was seen a few times. The chain couples TRBV7-2 to TRBJ1-6; 8 bases fit TRBD1. V shed 5 bases and J 4 bases; nucleotides not matched to a gene: 4. This CDR3 spans 15 amino acids. Looked up from germline, CDR1 is SGHTA and CDR2 is FQGNSA. The CDR3 loop is CASSIRQGYNSPLHF. The CDR3 bases are TGTGCCAGCAGCATCCGACAGGGGTATAATTCACCCCTCCACTTT.

J is TRBJ2-2 and V is TRBV4-3; the D is unclear. Trimming pared 2 bases from V and 4 bases from J, leaving 5 bases between. The length of the CDR3 is 13 residues. Germline V gene lookup returns CDR1 LGHNA and CDR2 YSLEER. CDR3 DNA sequence: TGCGCCAGCAGCCAATCATCCACCGGGGAGCTGTTTTTT. It codes for CASSQSSTGELFF.

This clone was seen more than once but under ten times. This chain joins TRBV28 and TRBJ1-2, with D tentatively TRBD1 (5 bases). This CDR3 region has 13 residues. Trimming cost V 5 bases and J 7 bases, with 14 bases left between them. In germline, CDR1 is MDHEN, CDR2 SYDVKM. The CDR3 bases are TGTGCCAGCAGTGGTCCCGGGGCGCGTGGCTACACCTTC. Translation gives CASSGPGARGYTF.

Only a few counts were recorded for this clone. J is TRBJ2-7 and V is TRBV30, with 10 bases aligning to TRBD2. V shed 6 bases and J 2 bases; nucleotides not matched to a gene: 10. CDR3 size: 15 residues. Per the germline V gene, CDR1 is GTSNPN and CDR2 is SVGIG (reference sequence). The DNA of the CDR3 is TGTGCCTGTTCTAGCGGGGGTCCCTTAACCTACGAGCAGTACTTC. Residues: CACSSGGPLTYEQYF.

The V call is TRBV29-1, the J call TRBJ2-1; D is unclear. CDR1 SQVTM and CDR2 ANQGSEA come from the germline V gene. The CDR3 spans 12 residues. The V gene lost 7 bases and the J gene lost 3 bases, with 10 bases spanning the gap. This CDR3 is CSGYRVYNEQFF. CDR3 nucleotides: TGCAGCGGTTATCGGGTCTACAATGAGCAGTTCTTC.

The chain is built from TRBV7-9 and TRBJ2-3; 10 bases are shared with TRBD2. V shed 5 bases and J 0 bases; nucleotides not matched to a gene: 5. The CDR3 consists of 16 residues. Germline V gene sequence: CDR1 SEHNR, CDR2 FQNEAQ (reference sequence). The CDR3 is CASSDILAGSTDTQYF. CDR3 DNA: TGTGCCAGCAGCGATATACTAGCGGGGAGCACAGATACGCAGTATTTT.

The chain joins TRBV14 to TRBJ2-7; possible D gene TRBD2, 7 bases. Germline assignment: CDR1 SGHDN and CDR2 FVKESK. This CDR3 has 17 residues. V gave up 2 bases and J gave up 10 bases, with 27 bases separating them. The CDR3 spells CASSQRGALNGGSFQYF. CDR3 nucleotide sequence: TGTGCCAGCAGCCAACGGGGGGCGTTGAACGGAGGTTCGTTTCAGTACTTC.

The rearrangement uses TRBV28 and TRBJ1-2; 10 nucleotides match TRBD1. CDR3 length: 13 residues. Germline CDR1 and CDR2: MDHEN and SYDVKM. V shed 5 bases, J shed 9 bases, and the junction held 6 bases outside the gene matches. The CDR3 here is CASSNRDRGSYTF. The CDR3 DNA sequence: TGTGCCAGCAGTAACCGGGACAGGGGTAGCTACACCTTC.

The chain joins TRBV9 to TRBJ1-3, with D hard to call. V was cut by 4 bases and J by 4 bases, with 18 bases left in between. Germline V gene data show CDR1 as SGDLS and CDR2 as YYNGEE. The CDR3 is 16 amino acids. CDR3 nucleotides: TGTGCCAGCAGCCCACCCCGAGGTGGCAGGGGAAACACCATATATTTT. This encodes CASSPPRGGRGNTIYF. Using reference TRBV9 and TRBJ1-3 for the parts outside the CDR3, the full variable domain is DSGVTQTPKHLITATGQRVTLRCSPRSGDLSVYWYQQSLDQGLQFLIQYYNGEERAKGNILERFSAQQFPDLHSELNLSSLELGDSALYFCASSPPRGGRGNTIYFGEGSWLTVV.

The chain recombines TRBV5-1 with TRBJ2-7, with 7 bases matching TRBD2. Germline CDR1 SGHRS, CDR2 YFSETQ. After removal of 0 bases from V and 7 bases from J, the junction contained 10 bases not matched to a gene. This CDR3 has 15 residues. The CDR3 protein is CASSLGSSGGSEQYF. CDR3 DNA: TGCGCCAGCAGCTTGGGGTCTAGCGGAGGGAGTGAGCAGTACTTC.

The V and J genes are TRBV11-2 and TRBJ2-5; no firm D call. This CDR3 is 11 amino acids long. V lost 5 bases to trimming and J lost 5 bases, with 6 bases between them. Per germline, CDR1 SGHAT and CDR2 FQNNGV. CDR3 residues: CASSTRETQYF. CDR3 coding DNA: TGTGCCAGCAGCACCAGGGAGACCCAGTACTTC.

This clone has a handful of counts. The chain employs TRBV10-3 and TRBJ2-1, with TRBD1 as a possible D gene (6 bases). This CDR3 has 14 amino acids. V gave up 6 bases and J gave up 6 bases, with 15 bases separating them. CDR1 and CDR2 (germline): ENHRY, SYGVKD. In DNA, the CDR3 is TGTGCCATCAGGGATGGGACACCAAGCAATGAGCAGTTCTTC. This encodes CAIRDGTPSNEQFF.

This clone was seen more than once but under ten times. This specimen includes other DNA sequences encoding the same CDR3. The chain has TRBV7-9 and TRBJ1-1; D call uncertain. The V gene lost 0 bases and the J gene lost 3 bases, with 5 bases spanning the gap. The CDR3 is 13 amino acids. CDR1 is SEHNR and CDR2 is FQNEAQ in the germline V gene (reference sequence). The CDR3 bases are TGTGCCAGCAGCTTAGCCGAGGACACTGAAGCTTTCTTT. Encoded protein: CASSLAEDTEAFF.

V usage is TRBV11-2 and J usage is TRBJ2-1; D unresolved. V dropped 0 bases and J dropped 6 bases, with 9 bases sitting between them. Germline V gene sequence: CDR1 SGHAT, CDR2 FQNNGV. The CDR3 runs to 14 residues. The CDR3 protein is CASSLEHSFNEQFF. The CDR3 DNA is TGTGCCAGCAGCTTAGAGCACAGCTTCAATGAGCAGTTCTTC.

The CDR3 region has the DNA TGTGCCAGCAGGGGGGACGGAGATAATTCACCCCTCCACTTT. Translating gives CASRGDGDNSPLHF. This chain uses TRBV6-4 with TRBJ1-6; possibly TRBD1 for D (5 bases). The CDR3 extends over 14 amino acids. Germline lookup yields CDR1 MRHNA and CDR2 SNTAGT. V was shortened by 6 bases and J by 5 bases, with 11 bases between the two germline ends.

The rearrangement uses TRBV9 and TRBJ2-1, with no clear D. Germline lookup yields CDR1 SGDLS and CDR2 YYNGEE. There are 13 residues in the CDR3. With 0 bases removed from V and 9 bases from J, the gap between germline ends came to 10 bases. The chain's CDR3 is CASSVVTTGEQFF. The CDR3 DNA reads as TGTGCCAGCAGCGTAGTAACGACGGGTGAGCAGTTCTTC.

V gene TRBV4-3 combines with J gene TRBJ2-7, with 9 bases aligning to TRBD2. The CDR3 has 14 amino acids. In germline, CDR1 is LGHNA, CDR2 YSLEER. The V gene end was trimmed by 4 bases and the J gene end by 2 bases; junction bases not matched to a gene: 3. This CDR3 reads CASSRASGAYEQYF. The CDR3 bases are TGCGCCAGCAGCCGAGCTAGCGGGGCCTACGAGCAGTACTTC.

This clone has ten or more counts. The chain links TRBV7-9 to TRBJ1-5; no definite D call. CDR1 and CDR2 from the germline V gene are SEHNR and FQNEAQ (reference sequence). V was shortened by 2 bases and J by 5 bases, with 7 bases between the two germline ends. This CDR3 has 13 residues. DNA for the CDR3: TGTGCCAGCAGCTTATACGGGGATCAGCCCCAGCATTTT. This encodes CASSLYGDQPQHF. The complete variable domain, with remaining parts taken from reference TRBV7-9 and TRBJ1-5, reads DTGVSQNPRHKITKRGQNVTFRCDPISEHNRLYWYRQTLGQGPEFLTYFQNEAQLEKSRLLSDRFSAERPKGSFSTLEIQRTEQGDSAMYLCASSLYGDQPQHFGDGTRLSIL.

This clone was counted between two and nine times. The rearrangement links TRBV2 to TRBJ2-1, with TRBD2 matching over 13 bases. CDR1 is SNHLY and CDR2 is FYNNEI in the germline V gene. Trimming at V came to 5 bases and at J to 9 bases, leaving 4 bases not matched to a gene. The CDR3 is made up of 14 amino acids. CDR3 in amino acids: CASSRLAGGGEQFF. DNA of the CDR3: TGTGCCAGCAGTCGACTAGCGGGGGGCGGTGAGCAGTTCTTC.